Ten or more counts support the clone carrying this T cell receptor beta chain. Germline lookup yields CDR1 MDHEN and CDR2 SYDVKM. The CDR3 is 13 amino acids. Trimming removed 4 bases from V and 4 bases from J; junction bases left unmatched: 3. This sample stems from a study of T cells in Graves' hyperthyroidism and ophthalmopathy. Amplified TCR beta CDR3 regions came from RNA transcripts. HTBI primers were used for first-round RT-PCR of the TCR CDR3. A single record per CDR3 protein comes from TCRdb applying MiXCR to the multiplex PCR reads. The table lists 300,000 to 400,000 distinct CDR3 sequences, less than 15% of them singletons.

The clonotype was recovered from a woman between 18 and 29 years old with Graves' hyperthyroidism. The sequencing input was blood. The rearrangement uses TRBV28 and TRBJ1-2; TRBD1 matches 7 bases. The CDR3 bases are TGTGCCAGCAGTTCAGGGGGGGCCTATGGCTACACCTTC. Its protein product is CASSSGGAYGYTF.